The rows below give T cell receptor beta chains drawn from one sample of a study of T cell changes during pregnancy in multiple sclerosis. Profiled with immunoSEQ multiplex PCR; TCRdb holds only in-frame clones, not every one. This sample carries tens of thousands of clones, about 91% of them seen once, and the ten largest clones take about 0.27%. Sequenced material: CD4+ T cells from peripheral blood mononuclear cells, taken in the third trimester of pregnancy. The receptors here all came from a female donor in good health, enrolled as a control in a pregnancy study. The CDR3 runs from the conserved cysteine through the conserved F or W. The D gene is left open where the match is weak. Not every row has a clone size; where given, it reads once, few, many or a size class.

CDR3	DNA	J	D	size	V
CASSPDRAHQPQHF	TGCGCCAGCAGCCCCGACAGGGCCCACCAGCCCCAGCATTTT	TRBJ1-5	TRBD1	NA	TRBV4-1
CASSLGDSNEKLFF	TGCGCCAGCAGCTTGGGGGACAGTAATGAAAAACTGTTTTTT	TRBJ1-4	TRBD1	NA	TRBV5-1
CASGGQGNTDTQYF	TGTGCCAGCGGGGGACAGGGGAACACAGATACGCAGTATTTT	TRBJ2-3	TRBD1	NA	TRBV7-3
CASSPGKQGASEAFF	TGTGCCAGCTCACCGGGGAAACAGGGGGCCTCTGAAGCTTTCTTT	TRBJ1-1	TRBD1	NA	TRBV18
CAISDPVNTEAFF	TGTGCCATCAGTGATCCGGTGAACACTGAAGCTTTCTTT	TRBJ1-1	NA	NA	TRBV10-3
CASSEPVTGGAIDEQFF	TGTGCCAGCAGTGAGCCCGTGACCGGGGGGGCCATAGATGAGCAGTTCTTC	TRBJ2-1	TRBD2	NA	TRBV6-1
CASSPRSGQETQYF	TGCGCCAGCAGCCCCCGATCGGGGCAAGAGACCCAGTACTTC	TRBJ2-5	NA	NA	TRBV4-3
CSVGNSGNTIYF	TGCAGCGTCGGGAACTCTGGAAACACCATATATTTT	TRBJ1-3	NA	NA	TRBV29-1
CASSPFGTGEVTEQFF	TGTGCCAGCAGCCCCTTCGGGACAGGGGAAGTAACTGAGCAGTTCTTC	TRBJ2-1	TRBD1	NA	TRBV7-9
CASSDGGRGAWNTEAFF	TGTGCCAGCAGTGACGGAGGACGGGGAGCGTGGAACACTGAAGCTTTCTTT	TRBJ1-1	NA	once	TRBV27
CASSVVVGGLDEQFF	TGTGCCAGCAGCGTAGTGGTGGGGGGGCTGGATGAGCAGTTCTTC	TRBJ2-1	NA	NA	TRBV9
CASSSHRGIEAFF	TGTGCCAGTAGTTCTCACAGGGGTATTGAAGCTTTCTTT	TRBJ1-1	TRBD1	NA	TRBV19
CASREGDSLNYGYTF	TGCGCCAGCAGGGAGGGAGACAGTTTGAACTATGGCTACACCTTC	TRBJ1-2	NA	NA	TRBV5-1
CASSQESLTSTDTQYF	TGCGCCAGCAGCCAAGAGTCGCTAACTAGCACAGATACGCAGTATTTT	TRBJ2-3	NA	NA	TRBV4-1
CASSVAAGGHTGELFF	TGTGCCAGCAGCGTAGCGGCGGGGGGGCACACCGGGGAGCTGTTTTTT	TRBJ2-2	TRBD2	NA	TRBV9
CASSIRPSGGAYEQYF	TGTGCCAGTAGTATACGGCCTAGCGGGGGGGCCTACGAGCAGTACTTC	TRBJ2-7	TRBD2	NA	TRBV19
CASSPGSPGNTIYF	TGTGCCAGCTCACCGGGGAGCCCTGGAAACACCATATATTTT	TRBJ1-3	NA	once	TRBV18
CASSYYGGVAGELFF	TGTGCCAGCAGTTACTACGGGGGGGTCGCCGGGGAGCTGTTTTTT	TRBJ2-2	TRBD2	NA	TRBV6-5
CASTLLGTDTQYF	TGTGCCAGCACCCTCCTAGGTACAGATACGCAGTATTTT	TRBJ2-3	NA	once	TRBV7-2
CASSQGQGTDSPLHF	TGCGCCAGCAGCCAAGGACAGGGGACGGATTCACCCCTCCACTTT	TRBJ1-6	TRBD1	NA	TRBV4-3
CASSIVRGPVAKNIQYF	TGTGCCAGTAGTATAGTTAGGGGGCCGGTAGCCAAAAACATTCAGTACTTC	TRBJ2-4	TRBD1	NA	TRBV19
CASSSRGGQPQHF	TGTGCCAGCAGCTCACGAGGGGGACAGCCCCAGCATTTT	TRBJ1-5	NA	NA	TRBV7-6
CASSLQGARGYTF	TGTGCCAGCAGCCTACAGGGGGCGCGTGGCTACACCTTC	TRBJ1-2	TRBD1	NA	TRBV7-9
CASSGGQEPKETQYF	TGTGCCAGCAGTGGGGGACAGGAACCCAAGGAGACCCAGTACTTC	TRBJ2-5	TRBD1	NA	TRBV25-1
CASSPGVTPLHF	TGTGCCAGCAGTCCCGGAGTGACACCCCTCCACTTT	TRBJ1-6	NA	once	TRBV6-5
CASSQGSGGNTDTQYF	TGCGCCAGCAGCCAAGGAAGCGGGGGCAACACAGATACGCAGTATTTT	TRBJ2-3	TRBD2	NA	TRBV4-3
CASSLELAGATDTQYF	TGTGCCAGCAGTCTGGAGCTAGCGGGGGCTACAGATACGCAGTATTTT	TRBJ2-3	TRBD2	NA	TRBV27
CASSPGGATDTQYF	TGTGCCAGCAGCCCCGGGGGGGCGACAGATACGCAGTATTTT	TRBJ2-3	TRBD2	NA	TRBV5-6
CASSQGGQGSYEQYF	TGCGCCAGCAGCCAAGGGGGACAGGGTTCCTACGAGCAGTACTTC	TRBJ2-7	TRBD1	NA	TRBV4-3
CATPPGTSGRETQYF	TGTGCCACCCCCCCCGGGACTAGCGGGAGAGAGACCCAGTACTTC	TRBJ2-5	TRBD2	NA	TRBV19
CASSYSMVGPGELFF	TGTGCCAGCAGTTACTCGATGGTTGGCCCCGGGGAGCTGTTTTTT	TRBJ2-2	NA	NA	TRBV6-5
CASSWGTGNMNTEAFF	TGTGCCAGCAGCTGGGGGACAGGGAACATGAACACTGAAGCTTTCTTT	TRBJ1-1	TRBD1	NA	TRBV11-1
CASSQTWDRASYEQYF	TGTGCCAGCAGCCAAACTTGGGACAGGGCTTCCTACGAGCAGTACTTC	TRBJ2-7	TRBD1	NA	TRBV4-2
CASSPGGGPTGELFF	TGTGCCAGTAGTCCCGGGGGGGGGCCCACCGGGGAGCTGTTTTTT	TRBJ2-2	TRBD2	NA	TRBV19